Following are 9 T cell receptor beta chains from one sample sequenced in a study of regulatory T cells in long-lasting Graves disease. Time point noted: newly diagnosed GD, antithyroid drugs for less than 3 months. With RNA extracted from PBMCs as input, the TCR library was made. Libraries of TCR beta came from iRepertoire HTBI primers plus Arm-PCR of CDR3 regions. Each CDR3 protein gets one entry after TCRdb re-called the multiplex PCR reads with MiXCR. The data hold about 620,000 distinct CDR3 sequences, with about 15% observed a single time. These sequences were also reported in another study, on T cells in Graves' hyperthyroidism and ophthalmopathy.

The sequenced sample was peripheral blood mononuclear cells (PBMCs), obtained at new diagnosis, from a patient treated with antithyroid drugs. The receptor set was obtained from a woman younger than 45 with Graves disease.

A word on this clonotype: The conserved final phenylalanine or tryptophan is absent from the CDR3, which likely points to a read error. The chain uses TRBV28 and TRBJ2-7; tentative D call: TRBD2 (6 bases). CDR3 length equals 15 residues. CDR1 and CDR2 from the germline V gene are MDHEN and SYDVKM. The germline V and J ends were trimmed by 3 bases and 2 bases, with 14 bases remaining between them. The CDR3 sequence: CASSFGRRGPYEQYL. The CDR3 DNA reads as TGTGCCAGCAGTTTCGGCCGGCGGGGCCCCTACGAGCAGTACCTC.

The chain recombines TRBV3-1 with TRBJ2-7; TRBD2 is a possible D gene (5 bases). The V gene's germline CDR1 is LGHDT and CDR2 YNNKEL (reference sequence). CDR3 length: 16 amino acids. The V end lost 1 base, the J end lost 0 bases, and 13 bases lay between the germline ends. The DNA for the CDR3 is TGTGCCAGCAGCCAAGGCGCGGGTGGGAGCTCCTACGAGCAGTACTTC. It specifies CASSQGAGGSSYEQYF.

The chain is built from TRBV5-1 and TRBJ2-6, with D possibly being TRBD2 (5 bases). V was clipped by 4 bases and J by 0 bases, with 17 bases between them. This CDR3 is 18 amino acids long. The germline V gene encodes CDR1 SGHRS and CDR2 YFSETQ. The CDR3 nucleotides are TGCGCCAGCAGCCTCTCTGTGACGGACTCCTCTGGGGCCAACGTCCTGACTTTC. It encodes CASSLSVTDSSGANVLTF.

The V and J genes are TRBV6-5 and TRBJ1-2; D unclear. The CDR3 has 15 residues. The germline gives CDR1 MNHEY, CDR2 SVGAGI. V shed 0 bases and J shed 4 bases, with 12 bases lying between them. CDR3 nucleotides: TGTGCCAGCAGTTACTCGTTCGACGGCGTCTATGGCTACACCTTC. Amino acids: CASSYSFDGVYGYTF.

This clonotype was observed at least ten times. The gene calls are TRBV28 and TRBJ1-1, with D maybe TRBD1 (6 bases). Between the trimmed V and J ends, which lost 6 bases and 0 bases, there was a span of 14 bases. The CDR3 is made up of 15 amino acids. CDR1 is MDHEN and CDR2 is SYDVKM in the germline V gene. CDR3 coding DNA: TGTGCCAGCAGGGAGGGAGACAGGATGAACACTGAAGCTTTCTTT. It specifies CASREGDRMNTEAFF.

Here the CDR3 reads CASSPAGTALNTIYF. The DNA of the CDR3 is TGTGCCAGCAGCCCTGCCGGGACAGCCTTAAACACCATATATTTT. The chain uses TRBV7-9 and TRBJ1-3, with 7 bases fitting TRBD1. This CDR3 spans 15 amino acids. CDR1 is SEHNR, CDR2 FQNEAQ, per germline (reference sequence). The V gene end was trimmed by 5 bases and the J gene end by 6 bases; junction bases not matched to a gene: 10.

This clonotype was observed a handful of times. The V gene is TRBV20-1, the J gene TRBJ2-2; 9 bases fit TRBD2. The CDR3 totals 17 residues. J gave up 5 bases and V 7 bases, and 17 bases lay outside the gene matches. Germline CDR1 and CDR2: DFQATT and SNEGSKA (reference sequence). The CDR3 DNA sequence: TGCAGTGTGACCCTAGTCGGGCGGGGGGGACTAACCGGGGAGCTGTTTTTT. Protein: CSVTLVGRGGLTGELFF.

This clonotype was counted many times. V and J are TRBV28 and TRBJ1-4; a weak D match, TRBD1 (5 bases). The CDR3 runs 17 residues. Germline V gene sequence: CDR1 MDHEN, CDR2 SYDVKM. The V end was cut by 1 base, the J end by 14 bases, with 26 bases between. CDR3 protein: CASSLYRDMGRLFSLFF. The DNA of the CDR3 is TGTGCCAGCAGTTTATATCGAGATATGGGACGGCTCTTTAGCCTGTTTTTT.

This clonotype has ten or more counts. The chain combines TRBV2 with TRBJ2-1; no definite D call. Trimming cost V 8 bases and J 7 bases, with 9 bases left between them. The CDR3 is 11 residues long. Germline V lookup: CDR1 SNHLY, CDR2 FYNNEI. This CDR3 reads CASSEWNEQFF. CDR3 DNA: TGTGCCAGCTCCGAATGGAATGAGCAGTTCTTC.